Shown below are 14 T cell receptor beta chains from a single sample sequenced in a study of blood T cell repertoires in COVID-19. Libraries were prepared by immunoSEQ multiplex PCR; TCRdb keeps only in-frame clonotypes and omits some of them. Of roughly 170,000 clones listed, about 78% are singletons. Sequencing input: PBMCs or T cells enriched from blood (not recorded which). The receptor source for this set is a woman aged 50 to 60 who had recovered from COVID-19.

This clone was found once. The gene calls are TRBV3-1 (or the pseudogene TRBV3-2) and TRBJ1-5, with D tentatively TRBD1 (5 bases). The CDR3 sequence is 15 residues long. V was clipped by 0 bases and J by 7 bases, with 13 bases between them. Germline loops: CDR1 LGHDT, CDR2 YNNKEL (reference sequence). The CDR3: CASSQEGHRGQPQHF. The CDR3 DNA sequence: TGTGCCAGCAGCCAAGAGGGGCACCGGGGGCAGCCCCAGCATTTT.

The J gene is TRBJ2-4, the V gene TRBV11-2, with D perhaps TRBD2 (6 bases). Germline CDR1 SGHAT, CDR2 FQNNGV. This CDR3 is 13 amino acids long. The germline V and J ends were trimmed by 8 bases and 2 bases, with 10 bases remaining between them. CDR3 coding DNA: TGTGCCAGCTCGGGGGAATCCAAAAACATTCAGTACTTC. Its protein is CASSGESKNIQYF.

This chain uses TRBV30 with TRBJ2-7; 10 nucleotides agree with TRBD2. CDR3 length: 14 amino acids. The J segment lost 6 bases and the V segment lost 4 bases, leaving 9 bases of the junction unmatched. Per germline, CDR1 GTSNPN and CDR2 SVGIG (reference sequence). As DNA, the CDR3 is TGTGCCTGGATGAACCCGGGACTAGCGTTCGAGCAGTACTTC. Translating gives CAWMNPGLAFEQYF.

The genes are TRBV5-1 and TRBJ2-2; perhaps TRBD2 as D (5 bases). The CDR3 runs to 14 residues. Germline V lookup: CDR1 SGHRS, CDR2 YFSETQ. V shed 7 bases and J shed 0 bases, with 10 bases lying between them. CDR3 sequence (DNA): TGCGCCAGCGAACCGGGGTCGAACACCGGGGAGCTGTTTTTT. Protein sequence: CASEPGSNTGELFF.

The chain recombines TRBV19 with TRBJ1-2, with TRBD1 matching 7 bases. The germline V gene has CDR1 LNHDA and CDR2 SQIVND (reference sequence). The J segment lost 2 bases and the V segment lost 4 bases, leaving 10 bases of the junction unmatched. The CDR3 length is 16 residues. CDR3: CASSTRQGQMNYGYTF. CDR3 sequence (DNA): TGTGCCAGTAGTACCCGACAGGGCCAGATGAACTATGGCTACACCTTC.

The rearrangement uses TRBV5-1 and TRBJ2-7; tentative D call: TRBD2 (6 bases). The CDR3 has 14 amino acids. Germline CDR1 SGHRS, CDR2 YFSETQ. Trimming stripped 4 bases from V and 5 bases from J, with 16 bases between. The DNA for the CDR3 is TGCGCCAGCAGCCGCCGGGACTCACGGGACGAGCAGTACTTC. Encoded protein: CASSRRDSRDEQYF.

This sequence joins TRBV5-4 and TRBJ1-2; D is unresolved. There are 13 residues in the CDR3. The germline V gene encodes CDR1 SGHNT and CDR2 YYREEE (reference sequence). V lost 3 bases and J 3 bases, leaving 9 bases between the germline ends. In nucleotides, the CDR3 is TGTGCCAGCAGCTCCGGGGTGGACTATGGCTACACCTTC. Its protein is CASSSGVDYGYTF.

The chain has TRBV11-3 and TRBJ1-2; a weak D match, TRBD1 (5 bases). Trimming pared 0 bases from V and 7 bases from J, leaving 15 bases between. The germline V gene has CDR1 SGHNT and CDR2 YENEEA. The length of the CDR3 is 15 residues. CDR3 nucleotide sequence: TGTGCCAGCAGCTTAGATGACGGGGGTTCGAGTGGCTACACCTTC. Its protein is CASSLDDGGSSGYTF.

This clone was detected once. The rearrangement links TRBV5-1 to TRBJ2-1; no firm D call. Germline V lookup: CDR1 SGHRS, CDR2 YFSETQ. The CDR3 consists of 15 residues. V gave up 0 bases and J gave up 5 bases, with 12 bases separating them. CDR3 in amino acids: CASSLAASIDNEQFF. The CDR3 coding sequence is TGCGCCAGCAGCTTGGCCGCTAGTATCGACAATGAGCAGTTCTTC.

The V and J genes are TRBV7-3 and TRBJ1-2; the match to TRBD1 covers 8 bases. CDR1 is SGHTA, CDR2 FQGTGA, per germline. Trimming cost V 4 bases and J 7 bases; bases outside gene matches: 14. This CDR3 contains 16 residues. The CDR3 protein is CASSSSGTGGTGGYTF. CDR3 bases: TGTGCCAGCAGCTCCAGCGGCACAGGGGGGACGGGTGGCTACACCTTC.

The chain links TRBV5-1 to TRBJ2-5; D may be TRBD2 (8 bases). CDR3 size: 15 residues. The germline CDR1 and CDR2 sequences are SGHRS and YFSETQ. V shed 4 bases and J shed 4 bases, with 17 bases lying between them. The CDR3 bases are TGCGCCAGCAGCAACGACAGGGCGGGAGGAGAGACCCAGTACTTC. Residues: CASSNDRAGGETQYF. Full variable domain (remainder filled in from reference TRBV5-1 and TRBJ2-5): KAGVTQTPRYLIKTRGQQVTLSCSPISGHRSVSWYQQTPGQGLQFLFEYFSETQRNKGNFPGRFSGRQFSNSRSEMNVSTLELGDSALYLCASSNDRAGGETQYFGPGTRLLVL.

The V call is TRBV6-5, the J call TRBJ2-1; TRBD1 aligns across 10 bases. This CDR3 has 15 residues. From germline, CDR1 is MNHEY and CDR2 SVGAGI. V trimming: 6 bases; J trimming: 4 bases; junction bases outside the gene matches: 6. CDR3 in amino acids: CASRPGTGVYNEQFF. The CDR3 DNA follows: TGTGCCAGCAGACCCGGGACAGGGGTATACAATGAGCAGTTCTTC.

The V gene is TRBV7-9, the J gene TRBJ1-2; D perhaps matches TRBD1 (6 bases). The germline V gene encodes CDR1 SEHNR and CDR2 FQNEAQ (reference sequence). The length of the CDR3 is 15 residues. Trimming took off 4 bases at V and 7 bases at J, with 19 bases between the two ends. In DNA, the CDR3 is TGTGCCAGCAGCTGGGCGGGGGCAGGGCTTCTTGGCTACACCTTC. Residues: CASSWAGAGLLGYTF.

The rearrangement links TRBV6-5 to TRBJ2-4; the D is unclear. Germline loops: CDR1 MNHEY, CDR2 SVGAGI. Trimming left V 5 bases short and J 1 base short, with 12 bases between. This CDR3 comprises 15 residues. CDR3 coding DNA: TGTGCCAGCAGTACGGCAAAGGAGGCCAAAAACATTCAGTACTTC. Translating gives CASSTAKEAKNIQYF.